The rows below give T cell receptor beta chains drawn from one sample of a study of T cells in tuberculosis. Method: immunoSEQ multiplex PCR; TCRdb's copy keeps in-frame clones and lacks some. The table has tens of thousands of clones, 85% to 95% seen once; the top ten hold approximately 7.5%. The sequenced sample consisted of PBMCs. All receptors derive from a donor aged 10-35 years with latent tuberculosis or without tuberculosis infection. Some clones in this sample may be carry-over from other donors' samples. CDR3s include the opening cysteine and the closing phenylalanine or tryptophan. A D gene is named only where the DNA matches it firmly. Clone size is not always given. Where it is, it says once, few, many or a class for expanded clones.

cdr3_nt	cdr3_aa	d_call	v_call	clone_size	j_call
TGTGCCAGCAGCCCCCTACCGAACTTTAACACCGGGGAGCTGTTTTTT	CASSPLPNFNTGELFF	NA	TRBV7-9	NA	TRBJ2-2
TGCGCCAGCAGCTTGTTGGGGGCGGCCAAAAACATTCAGTACTTC	CASSLLGAAKNIQYF	NA	TRBV5-1	NA	TRBJ2-4
TGTGCCAGCAGCTCTACCCGGGACAGCCATAATGAAAAACTGTTTTTT	CASSSTRDSHNEKLFF	TRBD1	TRBV7-9	NA	TRBJ1-4
TGTGCCAGCACCGGGACAGGGAATGAAAAACTGTTTTTT	CASTGTGNEKLFF	TRBD1	TRBV5-5	NA	TRBJ1-4
TGTGCCAGCAGTTCTCCCTCCCGTAATCAGCCCCAGCATTTT	CASSSPSRNQPQHF	NA	TRBV27	NA	TRBJ1-5
TGTGCCACCAGCAGAATGGGTTTGGGACAACGAATCGGATCGAATGAGCAGTTCTTC	CATSRMGLGQRIGSNEQFF	NA	TRBV15	NA	TRBJ2-1
TGTGCAAGTCGCAGACTCACCGGGACTAGCCTCTACGAGCAGTACTTC	CASRRLTGTSLYEQYF	NA	TRBV12-2	NA	TRBJ2-7
TGTGCCAGCAGCTGGGCGGCCGACGGGGGGCGGGGCTATGGCTACACCTTC	CASSWAADGGRGYGYTF	NA	TRBV7-9	NA	TRBJ1-2
TGCAGCGTTGAACTAGGTACGGGGAAAGCTTTCTTT	CSVELGTGKAFF	NA	TRBV29-1	NA	TRBJ1-1
TGTGCCAGCAGCCCCAGCGGCGGCAACCGAATTCACAATGAGCAGTTCTTC	CASSPSGGNRIHNEQFF	NA	TRBV5-4	NA	TRBJ2-1
TGTGCCAGCAGTGAAATGGGGGCGCAGGTGTTAAACAATGAGCAGTTCTTC	CASSEMGAQVLNNEQFF	NA	TRBV2	NA	TRBJ2-1
TGTGCCAGCAGTCCGGGAGGGTCTCAGCCCCAGCATTTT	CASSPGGSQPQHF	NA	TRBV27	NA	TRBJ1-5
TGCGCCAGCAGCCGGGGACAGCTGAACACTGAAGCTTTCTTT	CASSRGQLNTEAFF	TRBD1	TRBV5-1	NA	TRBJ1-1
TGTGCCAGCAGTGCTGGACTCTACACTGAAGCTTTCTTT	CASSAGLYTEAFF	NA	TRBV2	NA	TRBJ1-1
TGTGCCAGCAGTGGGACAGGGCAAGATACGCAGTATTTT	CASSGTGQDTQYF	TRBD1	TRBV2	NA	TRBJ2-3
TGTGCCAGCAGTTTATTACAGGGGGCCAGGGCTTTCTTT	CASSLLQGARAFF	TRBD1	TRBV28	NA	TRBJ1-1
TGTGCCATCAGTGAGCAGGGGAACTATGGCTACACCTTC	CAISEQGNYGYTF	NA	TRBV10-3	few	TRBJ1-2
TGCGCCAGCAGCCAAGACGTCGCCCAGGGGACTGAAGCTTTCTTT	CASSQDVAQGTEAFF	NA	TRBV4-1	NA	TRBJ1-1
TGTGCCAGCACCCGAGACAGGGGACCATCCTACGAGCAGTACTTC	CASTRDRGPSYEQYF	TRBD1	TRBV11-2	NA	TRBJ2-7
TGTGCCATCAGTGAGGGCACAGAAGCTTTCTTT	CAISEGTEAFF	NA	TRBV10-3	NA	TRBJ1-1
TGTGCCAGCTCACCACCCCAGGGGGCGTCAGGCACAGATACGCAGTATTTT	CASSPPQGASGTDTQYF	TRBD1	TRBV18	NA	TRBJ2-3
TGTGCCAGCGCCCCAACCGGGACAGGGTTCTACGAGCAGTACTTC	CASAPTGTGFYEQYF	TRBD1	TRBV7-9	NA	TRBJ2-7
TGTGCCAGCAGTTTAAGGTCCGACAGTGACTACGAGCAGTACTTC	CASSLRSDSDYEQYF	NA	TRBV28	NA	TRBJ2-7
TGTGCCAGCAGCTTAGAGGTTAGCGGCGCTTACAATGAGCAGTTCTTC	CASSLEVSGAYNEQFF	NA	TRBV7-6	NA	TRBJ2-1
TGTGCCAGCAGTGAAGCACCTCCGGGAGTTGAGCAGTTCTTC	CASSEAPPGVEQFF	NA	TRBV6-1	NA	TRBJ2-1
TGCGCCAGTAGAGAATACCGGGGGACGAACACTGAAGCTTTCTTT	CASREYRGTNTEAFF	NA	TRBV5-1	NA	TRBJ1-1
TGTGCCAGCAGTCGTAGCCGACCCGCCACAGATACGCAGTATTTT	CASSRSRPATDTQYF	NA	TRBV9	NA	TRBJ2-3
TGTGCCAGCAGCCCTCTAACAGGGGCGAGCAATCAGCCCCAGCATTTT	CASSPLTGASNQPQHF	TRBD1	TRBV7-9	NA	TRBJ1-5